This T cell receptor beta chain was obtained from a study of control samples from healthy donors and cancer patients. The CDR3 extends over 11 amino acids. The V gene's germline CDR1 is KGHSH and CDR2 LQKENI. Between the trimmed V and J ends, which lost 6 bases and 6 bases, there was a span of 7 bases. Sequencing was performed with immunoSEQ multiplex PCR; in TCRdb, only in-frame clones are kept and a portion is missing. The sample carries over 100,000 clones, 90% recorded once. This TCR was recovered from a man aged 40-50 years in good health. Sample: blood. This rearrangement joins TRBV18 to TRBJ2-3, with D possibly TRBD2 on 5 matching bases. The CDR3 DNA follows: TGTGCCAGCTCGCCGGGGGATACGCAGTATTTT. This gives the protein CASSPGDTQYF.